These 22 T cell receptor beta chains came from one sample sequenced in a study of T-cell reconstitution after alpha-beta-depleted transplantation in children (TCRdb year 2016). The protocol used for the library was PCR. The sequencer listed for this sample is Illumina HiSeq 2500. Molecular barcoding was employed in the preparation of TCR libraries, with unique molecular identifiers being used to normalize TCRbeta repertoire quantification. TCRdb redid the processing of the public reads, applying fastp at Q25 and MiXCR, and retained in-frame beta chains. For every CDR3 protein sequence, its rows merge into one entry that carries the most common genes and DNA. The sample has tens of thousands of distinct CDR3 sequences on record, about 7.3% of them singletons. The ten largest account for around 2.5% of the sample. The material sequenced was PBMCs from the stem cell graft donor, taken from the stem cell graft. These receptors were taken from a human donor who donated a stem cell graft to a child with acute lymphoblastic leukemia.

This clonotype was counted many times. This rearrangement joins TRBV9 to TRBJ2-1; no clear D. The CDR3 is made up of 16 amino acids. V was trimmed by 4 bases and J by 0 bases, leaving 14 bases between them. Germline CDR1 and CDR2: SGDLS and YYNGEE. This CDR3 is CASSPTGPSSYNEQFF. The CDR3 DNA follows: TGTGCCAGCAGCCCGACCGGGCCTAGCTCCTACAATGAGCAGTTCTTC.

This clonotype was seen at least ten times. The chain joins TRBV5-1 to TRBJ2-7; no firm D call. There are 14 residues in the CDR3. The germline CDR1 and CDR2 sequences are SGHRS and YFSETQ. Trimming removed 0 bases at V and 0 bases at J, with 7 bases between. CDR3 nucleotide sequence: TGCGCCAGCAGCTTGGAAGGCAACTCCTACGAGCAGTACTTC. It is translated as CASSLEGNSYEQYF.

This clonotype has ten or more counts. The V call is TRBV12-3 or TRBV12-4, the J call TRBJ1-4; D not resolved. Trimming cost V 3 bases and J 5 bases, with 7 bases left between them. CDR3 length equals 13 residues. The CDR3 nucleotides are TGTGCCAGCAGTTTGTTGGAAAATGAAAAACTGTTTTTT. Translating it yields CASSLLENEKLFF.

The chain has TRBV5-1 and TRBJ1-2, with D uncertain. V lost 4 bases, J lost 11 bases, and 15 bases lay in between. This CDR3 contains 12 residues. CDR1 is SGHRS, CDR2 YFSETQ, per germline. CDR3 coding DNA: TGCGCCAGCAGCCCTCCGGCCCCCGAGTACACCTTC. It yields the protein CASSPPAPEYTF.

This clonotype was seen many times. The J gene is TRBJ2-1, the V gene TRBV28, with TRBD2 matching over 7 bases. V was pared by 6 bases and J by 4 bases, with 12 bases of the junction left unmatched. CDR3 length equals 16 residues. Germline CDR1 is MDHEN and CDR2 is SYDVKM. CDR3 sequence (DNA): TGTGCCAGCAGCTCCCCCTTTTCTAGCGGTTACAATGAGCAGTTCTTC. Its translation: CASSSPFSSGYNEQFF.

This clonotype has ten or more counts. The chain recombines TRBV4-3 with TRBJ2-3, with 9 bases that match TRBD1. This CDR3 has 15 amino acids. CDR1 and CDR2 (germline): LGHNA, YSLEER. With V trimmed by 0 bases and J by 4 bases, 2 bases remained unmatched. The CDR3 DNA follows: TGCGCCAGCAGCCAAGATTACAGGGGGCCAGATACGCAGTATTTT. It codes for CASSQDYRGPDTQYF.

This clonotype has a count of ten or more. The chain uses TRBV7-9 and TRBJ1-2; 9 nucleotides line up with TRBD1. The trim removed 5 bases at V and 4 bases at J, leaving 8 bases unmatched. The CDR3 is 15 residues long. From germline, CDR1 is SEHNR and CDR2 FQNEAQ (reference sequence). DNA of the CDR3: TGTGCCAGCAGCAAAGCCGGGACAGGGTCCTATGGCTACACCTTC. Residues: CASSKAGTGSYGYTF.

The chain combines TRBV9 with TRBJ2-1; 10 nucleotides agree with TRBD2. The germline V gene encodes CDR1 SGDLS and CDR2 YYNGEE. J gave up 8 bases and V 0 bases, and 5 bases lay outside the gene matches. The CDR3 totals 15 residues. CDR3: CASSVGLAGEDEQFF. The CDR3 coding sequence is TGTGCCAGCAGCGTAGGGCTAGCGGGGGAGGATGAGCAGTTCTTC.

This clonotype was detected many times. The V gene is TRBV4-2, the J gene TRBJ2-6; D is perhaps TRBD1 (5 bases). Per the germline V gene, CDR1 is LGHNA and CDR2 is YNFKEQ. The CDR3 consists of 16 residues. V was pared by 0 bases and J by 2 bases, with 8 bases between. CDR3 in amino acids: CASSQEEGAGANVLTF. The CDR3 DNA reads TGTGCCAGCAGCCAAGAGGAAGGGGCTGGGGCCAACGTCCTGACTTTC.

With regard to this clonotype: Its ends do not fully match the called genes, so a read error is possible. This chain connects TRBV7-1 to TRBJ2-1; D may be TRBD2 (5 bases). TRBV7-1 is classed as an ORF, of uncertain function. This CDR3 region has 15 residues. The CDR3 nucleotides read TGTGCCATCAGCTCCGGGATCAGCTGCTACAATGAGCAGTTCTTC. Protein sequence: CAISSGISCYNEQFF.

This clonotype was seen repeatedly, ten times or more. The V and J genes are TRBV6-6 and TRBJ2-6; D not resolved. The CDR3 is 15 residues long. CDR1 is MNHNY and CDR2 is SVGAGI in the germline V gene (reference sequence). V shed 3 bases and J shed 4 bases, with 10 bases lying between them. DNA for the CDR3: TGTGCCAGCAGTTATTGGGTGGACGGGGCCAACGTCCTGACTTTC. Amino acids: CASSYWVDGANVLTF.

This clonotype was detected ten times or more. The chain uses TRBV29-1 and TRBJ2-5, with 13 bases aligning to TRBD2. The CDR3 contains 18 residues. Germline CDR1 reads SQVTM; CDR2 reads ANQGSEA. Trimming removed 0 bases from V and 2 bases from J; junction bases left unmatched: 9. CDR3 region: CSVEDGTSGTLLQETQYF. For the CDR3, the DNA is TGCAGCGTTGAAGATGGGACTAGCGGGACACTCCTACAAGAGACCCAGTACTTC.

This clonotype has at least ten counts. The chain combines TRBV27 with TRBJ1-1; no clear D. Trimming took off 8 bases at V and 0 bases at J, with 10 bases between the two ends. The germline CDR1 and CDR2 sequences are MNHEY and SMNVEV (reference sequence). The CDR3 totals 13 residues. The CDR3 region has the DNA TGTGCCAGCTGGGAGGGAATGAACACTGAAGCTTTCTTT. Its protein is CASWEGMNTEAFF.

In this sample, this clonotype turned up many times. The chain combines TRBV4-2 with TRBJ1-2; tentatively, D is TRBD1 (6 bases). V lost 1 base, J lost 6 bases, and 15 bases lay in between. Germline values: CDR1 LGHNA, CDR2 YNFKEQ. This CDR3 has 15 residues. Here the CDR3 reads CASSQVAFGTNGYTF. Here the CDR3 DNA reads TGTGCCAGCAGCCAAGTGGCGTTTGGGACAAATGGCTACACCTTC.

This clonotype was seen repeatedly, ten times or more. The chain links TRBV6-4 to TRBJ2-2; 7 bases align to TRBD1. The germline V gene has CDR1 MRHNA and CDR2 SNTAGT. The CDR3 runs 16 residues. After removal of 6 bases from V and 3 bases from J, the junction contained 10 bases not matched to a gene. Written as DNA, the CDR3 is TGTGCCAGCAGCCGGACAGGCTTGGAACACACCGGGGAGCTGTTTTTT. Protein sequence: CASSRTGLEHTGELFF.

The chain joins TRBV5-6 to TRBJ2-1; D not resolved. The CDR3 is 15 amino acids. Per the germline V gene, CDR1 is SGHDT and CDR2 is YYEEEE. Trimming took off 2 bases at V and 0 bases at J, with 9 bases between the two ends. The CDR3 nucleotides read TGTGCCAGCAGCTTTACCCCGTACTCCTACAATGAGCAGTTCTTC. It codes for CASSFTPYSYNEQFF.

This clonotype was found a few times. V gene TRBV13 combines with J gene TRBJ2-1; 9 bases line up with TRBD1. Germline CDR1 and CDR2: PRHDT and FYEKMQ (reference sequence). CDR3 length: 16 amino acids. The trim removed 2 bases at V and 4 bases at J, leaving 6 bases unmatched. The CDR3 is CASSLPGQGHYNEQFF. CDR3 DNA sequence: TGTGCCAGCAGCTTACCGGGACAGGGACATTACAATGAGCAGTTCTTC.

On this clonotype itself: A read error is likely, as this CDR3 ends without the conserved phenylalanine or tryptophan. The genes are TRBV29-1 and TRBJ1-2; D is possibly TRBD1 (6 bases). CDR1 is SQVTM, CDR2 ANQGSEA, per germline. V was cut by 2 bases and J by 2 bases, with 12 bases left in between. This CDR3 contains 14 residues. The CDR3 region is CSVEKWTANYGYTL. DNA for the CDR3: TGCAGCGTTGAAAAATGGACAGCCAACTATGGCTACACCCTC.

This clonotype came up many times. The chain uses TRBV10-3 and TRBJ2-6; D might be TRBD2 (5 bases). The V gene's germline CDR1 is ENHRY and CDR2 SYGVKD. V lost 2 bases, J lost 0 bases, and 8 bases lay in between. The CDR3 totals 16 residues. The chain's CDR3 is CAISEGSNSGANVLTF. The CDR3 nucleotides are TGTGCCATCAGTGAGGGGAGCAACTCTGGGGCCAACGTCCTGACTTTC.

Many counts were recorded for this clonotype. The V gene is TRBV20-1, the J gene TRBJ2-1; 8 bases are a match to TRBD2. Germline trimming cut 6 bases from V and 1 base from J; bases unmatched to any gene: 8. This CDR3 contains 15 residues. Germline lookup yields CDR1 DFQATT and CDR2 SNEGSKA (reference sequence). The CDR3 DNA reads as TGCAGTGCCCAGGACGGGGGGGGATCCTACAATGAGCAGTTCTTC. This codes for CSAQDGGGSYNEQFF.

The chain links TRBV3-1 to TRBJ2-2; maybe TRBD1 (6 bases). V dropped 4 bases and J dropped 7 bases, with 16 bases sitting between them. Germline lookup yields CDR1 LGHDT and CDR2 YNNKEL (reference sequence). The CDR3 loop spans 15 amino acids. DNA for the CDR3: TGTGCCAGCAGCCCGAGACAGGCCGTCAACGGGGAGCTGTTTTTT. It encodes CASSPRQAVNGELFF.

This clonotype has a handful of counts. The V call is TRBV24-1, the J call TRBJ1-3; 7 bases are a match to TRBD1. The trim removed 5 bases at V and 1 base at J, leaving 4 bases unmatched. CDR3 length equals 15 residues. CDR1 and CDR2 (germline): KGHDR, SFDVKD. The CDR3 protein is CATSGQGSSGNTIYF. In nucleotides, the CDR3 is TGTGCCACCAGTGGACAGGGTTCGTCTGGAAACACCATATATTTT.